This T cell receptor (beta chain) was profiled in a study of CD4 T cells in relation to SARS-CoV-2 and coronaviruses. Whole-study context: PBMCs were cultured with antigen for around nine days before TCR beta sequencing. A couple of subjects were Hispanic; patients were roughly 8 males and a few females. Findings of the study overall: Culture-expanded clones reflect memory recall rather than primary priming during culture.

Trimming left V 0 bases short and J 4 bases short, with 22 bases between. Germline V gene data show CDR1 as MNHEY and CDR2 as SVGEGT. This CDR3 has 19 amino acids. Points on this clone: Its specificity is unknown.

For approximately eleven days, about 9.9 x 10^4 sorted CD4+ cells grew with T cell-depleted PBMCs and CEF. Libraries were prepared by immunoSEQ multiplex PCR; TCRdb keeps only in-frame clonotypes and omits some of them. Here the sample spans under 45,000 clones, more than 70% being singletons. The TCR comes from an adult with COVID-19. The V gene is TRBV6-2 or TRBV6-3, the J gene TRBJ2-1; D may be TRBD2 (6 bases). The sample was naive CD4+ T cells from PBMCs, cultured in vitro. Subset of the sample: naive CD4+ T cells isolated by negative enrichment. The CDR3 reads CASSYSTPPPSGSYNEQFF. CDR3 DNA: TGTGCCAGCAGTTACTCGACACCCCCCCCGAGCGGGTCTTACAATGAGCAGTTCTTC.